The rows below give T cell receptor beta chains drawn from one sample of a study of cytomegalovirus exposure and HLA in healthy donors. Assay used: immunoSEQ multiplex PCR; TCRdb lists only in-frame clones, some missing. The sample contains about 150,000 clones, about 76% of which appear only once. Material: PBMCs. All receptors derive from a woman between 18 and 30 years old in good health and CMV-seropositive. CDR3s include the opening cysteine and the closing phenylalanine or tryptophan. The order of the fields is V gene, J gene, clone size, D gene, CDR3 DNA, CDR3 protein. A D gene is named only where the DNA matches it firmly. The size of a clone is reported for some rows only, either as once, few or many, or as a class for expanded clones.

TRBV19	TRBJ2-5	NA	TRBD1	TGTGCCAGTAAACGGACAGGGGGCGAAGAGACCCAGTACTTC	CASKRTGGEETQYF
TRBV5-6	TRBJ2-1	NA	TRBD2	TGTGCCAGCAGCTTGGGTGGTAGCGGGGCCTACAATGAGCAGTTCTTC	CASSLGGSGAYNEQFF
TRBV7-2	TRBJ2-1	NA	NA	TGTGCCAGCAGCTTAGATAACGGTGCTTACAATGAGCAGTTCTTC	CASSLDNGAYNEQFF
TRBV12-5	TRBJ1-3	NA	NA	TGTGCTAGTGGGAACTCCCCCGGAAACACCATATATTTT	CASGNSPGNTIYF
TRBV27	TRBJ1-1	NA	NA	TGTGCCAGCAGTGCCGGAGCCCGAAACACTGAAGCTTTCTTT	CASSAGARNTEAFF
TRBV5-1	TRBJ1-1	few	NA	TGCGCCAGCAGTCCCCCGGGGGTGAACACTGAAGCTTTCTTT	CASSPPGVNTEAFF
TRBV5-1	TRBJ2-3	NA	NA	TGCGCCAGCAGCTTGTTGTCAGGGCCTAGCACAGATACGCAGTATTTT	CASSLLSGPSTDTQYF
TRBV6-6	TRBJ2-1	few	NA	TGTGCCACGGCAAGACTAGTAAATGAGCAGTTCTTC	CATARLVNEQFF
TRBV27	TRBJ2-7	once	TRBD1	TGTGCCAGCGGTCCAAGGGGGCTTCCATACGAGCAGTACTTC	CASGPRGLPYEQYF
TRBV9	TRBJ2-2	once	TRBD1	TGTGCCAGCAGCGTAGTGGACAGGGGCCGTCCCGGGGAGCTGTTTTTT	CASSVVDRGRPGELFF
TRBV11-2	TRBJ1-1	NA	NA	TGTGCCAGCAGCTTAGGGGCTTTTACAGTGAACACTGAAGCTTTCTTT	CASSLGAFTVNTEAFF
TRBV19	TRBJ1-1	few	NA	TGTGCCAGTAGTATCGGCGGCGCAGGGGACACTGAAGCTTTCTTT	CASSIGGAGDTEAFF
TRBV11-2	TRBJ2-1	NA	NA	TGTGCCAGCAGCTTAGATATCCTCGATGAGCAGTTCTTC	CASSLDILDEQFF
TRBV6-5	TRBJ2-7	few	NA	TGTGCCAGCAGCGATCTAGCCGCCGAGCAGTACTTC	CASSDLAAEQYF
TRBV18	TRBJ2-5	few	NA	TGTGCCAGCTCACCATATGGCAGGGAAGAGACCCAGTACTTC	CASSPYGREETQYF
TRBV7-9	TRBJ1-2	NA	TRBD1	TGTGCCAGCAGCCGATTAGCCGGGACAGGGCGGTCTGTCACCTTC	CASSRLAGTGRSVTF
TRBV6-5	TRBJ2-5	few	NA	TGTGCCAGCAGTTACTCGCTGGCAGGGCCTGGAGAGACCCAGTACTTC	CASSYSLAGPGETQYF
TRBV5-4	TRBJ2-3	once	NA	TGTGCCAGCAGCTGGGGACGGACGGGGACTGATACGCAGTATTTT	CASSWGRTGTDTQYF
TRBV28	TRBJ1-5	NA	TRBD1	TGTGCCAGCAGCATTGACAGGGGGGAAAATCAGCCCCAGCATTTT	CASSIDRGENQPQHF
TRBV13	TRBJ2-3	NA	NA	TGTGCCAGCAGCGGGCGATCGAGACCAGATACGCAGTATTTT	CASSGRSRPDTQYF
TRBV4-1	TRBJ2-5	NA	TRBD1	TGCGCCAGCAGCCAAGTATTCGGGACAGGGTTCCAAGAGACCCAGTACTTC	CASSQVFGTGFQETQYF
TRBV6-4	TRBJ2-1	NA	TRBD2	TGTGCCAGCAGTGAATCTAGCGGGGGTAGCTACAATGAGCAGTTCTTC	CASSESSGGSYNEQFF
TRBV28	TRBJ2-1	NA	NA	TGTGCCAGCGGACAGGTCGGGGGGCAGTTCTTC	CASGQVGGQFF
TRBV6-1	TRBJ1-2	few	NA	TGTGCCAGCAGTGAAGACATCATGACACCGTATGGCTACACCTTC	CASSEDIMTPYGYTF
TRBV4-3	TRBJ2-3	once	NA	TGCGCCAGCAGCCAAGAATTTCGGGGCACAGATACGCAGTATTTT	CASSQEFRGTDTQYF
TRBV19	TRBJ2-5	NA	TRBD1	TGTGCCAGTAGTCCCTACGGACAGGGGACAGAGACCCAGTACTTC	CASSPYGQGTETQYF
TRBV11-2	TRBJ2-2	NA	TRBD2	TGTGCCAGCAGCCTAGGAAGCGGGGGCGGTCGTGGCGGGGAGCTGTTTTTT	CASSLGSGGGRGGELFF
TRBV5-6	TRBJ1-6	few	TRBD1	TGTGCCAGCAGCGCTGGACAGGGTGGAGATTCACCCCTCCACTTT	CASSAGQGGDSPLHF
TRBV7-3	TRBJ2-1	few	TRBD1	TGTGCCAGCAGCGCGATGGGACAGGGTTTCTACAATGAGCAGTTCTTC	CASSAMGQGFYNEQFF
TRBV5-6	TRBJ2-1	NA	NA	TGTGCCAGCTCTGACAGCCCCACAATTGAGCAGTTCTTC	CASSDSPTIEQFF
TRBV12-5	TRBJ2-7	NA	TRBD1	TGTGCTAGTGGTTTGGACAGGGGCTACGAGCAGTACTTC	CASGLDRGYEQYF
TRBV5-1	TRBJ2-1	NA	TRBD1	TGCGCCAGCAGCGCCGGGACAGACTACAATGAGCAGTTCTTC	CASSAGTDYNEQFF
TRBV11-2	TRBJ1-2	NA	NA	TGTGCCAGCAGCTTAGATGGGTGGGCAGTCGCTTATGGCTACACCTTC	CASSLDGWAVAYGYTF
TRBV6-1	TRBJ2-7	NA	TRBD1	TGTGCCAGCAGTTTTCCGGGACAGGGGGTCTACGAGCAGTACTTC	CASSFPGQGVYEQYF
TRBV10-3	TRBJ2-7	few	TRBD1	TGTGCCATCAGCCCCGGGACAGTCCTCTACGAGCAGTACTTC	CAISPGTVLYEQYF
TRBV6-5	TRBJ1-1	NA	TRBD1	TGTGCCAGCAGTTACGTTGTCGGACAGGGGGCCACTGAAGCTTTCTTT	CASSYVVGQGATEAFF
TRBV7-9	TRBJ2-1	once	TRBD2	TGTGCCAGCAGCAGGAACAGGCTGGGAGGGTATGAGCAGTTCTTC	CASSRNRLGGYEQFF
TRBV19	TRBJ1-1	few	NA	TGTGCAACAGGAGAAGCTTTCTTT	CATGEAFF
TRBV5-1	TRBJ2-3	NA	TRBD1	TGCGCCAGCAGCCAAGGGACAGCCAGTAGCACAGATACGCAGTATTTT	CASSQGTASSTDTQYF
TRBV6-1	TRBJ1-1	once	NA	TGTGCCAGCAGTGATGGGTCGAACCAGGGGATAACTGAAGCTTTCTTT	CASSDGSNQGITEAFF
TRBV10-3	TRBJ1-2	NA	NA	TGTGCCATCAGGGCGGACTATGGCTACACCTTC	CAIRADYGYTF
TRBV7-3	TRBJ2-3	NA	TRBD2	TGTGCCAGCAGCGATGGACTAGCGGGAGTCACAGATACGCAGTATTTT	CASSDGLAGVTDTQYF
TRBV29-1	TRBJ2-3	once	NA	TGCAGCGTTGAAGACGGCACAGATACGCAGTATTTT	CSVEDGTDTQYF
TRBV6-1	TRBJ1-5	NA	NA	TGTGCCAGCAGGGCTCGGACAGTGAATCAGCCCCAGCATTTT	CASRARTVNQPQHF
TRBV27	TRBJ1-5	NA	NA	TGTGCCAGCAGTCTACAGGGCGATCAGCCCCAGCATTTT	CASSLQGDQPQHF
TRBV28	TRBJ1-5	few	NA	TGTGCCAGCAGTTTTAATAGCAATCAGCCCCAGCATTTT	CASSFNSNQPQHF
TRBV7-9	TRBJ1-4	NA	TRBD1	TGTGCCAGCAGCCCGGGACAGCTTAATGAAAAACTGTTTTTT	CASSPGQLNEKLFF
TRBV19	TRBJ1-1	NA	NA	TGTGCCAGTAGTATACGAGCGAGCGGGAACACTGAAGCTTTCTTT	CASSIRASGNTEAFF
TRBV7-2	TRBJ1-6	NA	NA	TGTGCCAGCAGCGCAGGGTCCGTTTATAATTCACCCCTCCACTTT	CASSAGSVYNSPLHF
TRBV2	TRBJ1-1	NA	NA	TGTGCCAGCATTATGCTACTAGGCAAAATGAACACTGAAGCTTTCTTT	CASIMLLGKMNTEAFF
TRBV4-3	TRBJ1-5	NA	NA	TGCGCCAGCAGCCAAGATCTAACGCGAAATCAGCCCCAGCATTTT	CASSQDLTRNQPQHF